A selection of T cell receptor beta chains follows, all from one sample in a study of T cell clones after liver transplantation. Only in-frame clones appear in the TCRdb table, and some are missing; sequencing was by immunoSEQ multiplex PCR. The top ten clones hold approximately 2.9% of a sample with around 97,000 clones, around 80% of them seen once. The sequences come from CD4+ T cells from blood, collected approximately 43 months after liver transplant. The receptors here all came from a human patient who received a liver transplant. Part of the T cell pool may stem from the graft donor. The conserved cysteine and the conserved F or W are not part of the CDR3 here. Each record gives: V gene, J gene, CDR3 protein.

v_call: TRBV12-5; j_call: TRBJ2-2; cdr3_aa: ASGLGLSGSNTGELF
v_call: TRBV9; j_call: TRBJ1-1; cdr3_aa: ASSPGRGGGNRRNTEAF
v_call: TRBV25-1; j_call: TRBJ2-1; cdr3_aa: ASSEQGIHNEQF
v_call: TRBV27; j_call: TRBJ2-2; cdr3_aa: ASRTEPITGELF
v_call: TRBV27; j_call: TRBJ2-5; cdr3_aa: ASSSGAKGRGTETQY
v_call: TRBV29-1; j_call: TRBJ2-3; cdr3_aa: SVDASGGGDTQY
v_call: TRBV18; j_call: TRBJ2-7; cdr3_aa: ASSLGTGRHHEQY
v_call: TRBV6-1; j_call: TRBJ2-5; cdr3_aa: ASSEAKETQY
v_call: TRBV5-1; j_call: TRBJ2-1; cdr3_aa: ASSLGSASSYNEQF
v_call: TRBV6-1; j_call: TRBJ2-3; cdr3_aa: ASSEPSTQY
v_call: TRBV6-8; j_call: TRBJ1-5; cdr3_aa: ASSDGLISNQPQH
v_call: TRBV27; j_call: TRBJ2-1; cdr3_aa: ASSLKSAGWSEQF
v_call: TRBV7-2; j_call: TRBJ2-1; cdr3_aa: ASSLGFSGSSYNEQF
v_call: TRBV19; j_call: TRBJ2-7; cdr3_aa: ASSSGGLAAYEQY
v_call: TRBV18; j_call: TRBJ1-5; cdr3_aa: ASSPGGERAQH
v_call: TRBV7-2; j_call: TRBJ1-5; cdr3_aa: ASSLTGLGNQPQH
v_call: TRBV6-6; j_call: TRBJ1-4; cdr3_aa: ASSAQGGKLF
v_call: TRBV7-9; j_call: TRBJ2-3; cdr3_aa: ASGNGAGVTDTQY
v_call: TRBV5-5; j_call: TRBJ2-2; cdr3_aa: ASSLAPAGTNTGELF
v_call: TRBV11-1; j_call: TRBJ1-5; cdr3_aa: ASSVDRNSNQPQH
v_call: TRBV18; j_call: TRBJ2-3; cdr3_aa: ASSPQGTDTQY
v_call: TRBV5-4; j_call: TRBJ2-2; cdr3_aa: ASSLTGEGDTGELF
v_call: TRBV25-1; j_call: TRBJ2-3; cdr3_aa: ASSTPGQGPDTQY
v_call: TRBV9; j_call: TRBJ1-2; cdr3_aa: ASSVAQGKNYGYT
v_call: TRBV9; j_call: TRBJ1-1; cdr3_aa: ASSGTGATEAF